The rows below give T cell receptor beta chains drawn from one sample of a study of T cell responses to AZD1222 COVID-19 vaccine. Data came from immunoSEQ multiplex PCR; TCRdb stores just in-frame clones and leaves some out. Seen here are 100,000 or so clones, around 76% observed once, and the top ten hold 5%. The starting material was peripheral blood, obtained on day 0 of AZD1222 vaccination. These receptors were taken from an adult in good health. The CDR3 runs from the conserved cysteine through the conserved F or W. A D gene is named only where the DNA matches it firmly. Clone sizes are given selectively: once, few, many, or a class where the clone is expanded.

>NA|NA|TRBJ2-3|TRBV9
TGTGCCAGCAGCGCGGTCGGGGCCGACACAGATACGCAGTATTTT
CASSAVGADTDTQYF
>NA|NA|TRBJ2-2|TRBV27
TGTGCCAGCAGTCACGGTCCGAACACCGGGGAGCTGTTTTTT
CASSHGPNTGELFF
>NA|NA|TRBJ2-7|TRBV29-1
TGCAGCGTGGCCGGGACCGCAGACTCCTACGAGCAGTACTTC
CSVAGTADSYEQYF
>NA|NA|TRBJ1-1|TRBV11-3
TGTGCCAGCAGCCCTGGACCGAACACTGAAGCTTTCTTT
CASSPGPNTEAFF
>few|NA|TRBJ2-7|TRBV7-9
TGTGCCAGCGGATCCCATATCTTCGAGCAGTACTTC
CASGSHIFEQYF
>NA|NA|TRBJ1-2|TRBV5-6
TGTGCCAGCAGCATATACCTGAGGGGAAGGGGTAACTATGGCTACACCTTC
CASSIYLRGRGNYGYTF
>NA|NA|TRBJ2-3|TRBV7-9
TGTGCCAGCAGCGTTAACAGGGAGGGGAGTACAGATACGCAGTATTTT
CASSVNREGSTDTQYF
>NA|TRBD1|TRBJ2-7|TRBV6-2/TRBV6-3
TGTGCCAGCAGTCGGACAGGGGTTATGCGGGAGCAGTACTTC
CASSRTGVMREQYF
>NA|TRBD1|TRBJ1-2|TRBV11-2
TGTGCCAGCAGAAACAGACAGGGCGGCTACACCTTC
CASRNRQGGYTF
>NA|NA|TRBJ1-2|TRBV9
TGTGCCAGCAGCGCCGGACCCGGGGGGGTTATTGGCTACACCTTC
CASSAGPGGVIGYTF
>NA|TRBD1|TRBJ2-3|TRBV2
TGTGCCAGCAGCGGGACAGCCAGCACAGATACGCAGTATTTT
CASSGTASTDTQYF
>NA|TRBD1|TRBJ1-2|TRBV7-8
TGTGCCAGCAGCTTGGACAGGACATATGGCTACACCTTC
CASSLDRTYGYTF
>NA|NA|TRBJ1-6|TRBV5-1
TGCGCCAGCAGCTTGACACAGGGAGATTCACCCCTCCACTTT
CASSLTQGDSPLHF
>NA|NA|TRBJ2-5|TRBV5-1
TGCGCCAGCAGCGGGGAGGTCCGGTTGGAGACCCAGTACTTC
CASSGEVRLETQYF
>NA|NA|TRBJ1-2|TRBV2
TGTGCCAGCAGTCGTGACATTAACTATGGCTACACCTTC
CASSRDINYGYTF
>NA|TRBD1|TRBJ1-6|TRBV30
TGTGCCTGGACCGCCGGGACAGGGGTAGCGGTGTATAATTCACCCCTCCACTTT
CAWTAGTGVAVYNSPLHF
>NA|TRBD1|TRBJ2-3|TRBV24-1
TGTGCCACCAGTGATACAGGGGGTCTCACAGATACGCAGTATTTT
CATSDTGGLTDTQYF
>NA|NA|TRBJ1-1|TRBV19
TGTGCCAGTAGTACCCCCTCGTGGACAGATTTCATGAACACTGAAGCTTTCTTT
CASSTPSWTDFMNTEAFF
>NA|TRBD1|TRBJ1-2|TRBV6-5
TGTGCCAGCAGAAGGGACAGTACTATGGGTGGCTACACCTTC
CASRRDSTMGGYTF
>NA|NA|TRBJ1-2|TRBV10-3
TGTGCCATCAGGTCGGGGACAAACCATAACTATGGCTACACCTTC
CAIRSGTNHNYGYTF
>NA|NA|TRBJ1-2|TRBV7-2
TGTGCCAGCAGCTTAATGATCGGTAGCTATGGCTACACCTTC
CASSLMIGSYGYTF
>NA|NA|TRBJ2-5|TRBV5-1
TGCGCCAGCACGACGGGAGAGACCCAGTACTTC
CASTTGETQYF